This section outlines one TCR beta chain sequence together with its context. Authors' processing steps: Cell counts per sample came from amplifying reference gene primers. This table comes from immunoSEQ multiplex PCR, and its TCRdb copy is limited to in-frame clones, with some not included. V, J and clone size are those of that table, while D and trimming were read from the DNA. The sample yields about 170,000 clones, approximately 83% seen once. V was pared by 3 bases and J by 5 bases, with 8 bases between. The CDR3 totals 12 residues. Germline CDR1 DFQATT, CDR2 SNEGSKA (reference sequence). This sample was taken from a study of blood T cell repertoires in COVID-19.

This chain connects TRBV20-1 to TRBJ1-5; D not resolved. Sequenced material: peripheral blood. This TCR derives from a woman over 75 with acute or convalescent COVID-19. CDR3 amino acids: CSASVGDQPQHF. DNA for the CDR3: TGCAGTGCTAGTGTGGGAGATCAGCCCCAGCATTTT.